These 15 T cell receptor beta chains came from one sample sequenced in a study of blood T cells in healthy people across ages. Sample-barcoded 5' priming and a J-beta primer mix drove a second PCR of about 6 to 12 cycles. TCRdb independently ran MiXCR on the 5' RACE reads; one entry per CDR3 protein. Among around 990,000 distinct CDR3 sequences listed, roughly a quarter were seen once. These sequences were also reported in another study, on T cells of mothers and their children.

Sequenced input: blood. The source of these receptors is a girl aged 2-9 years in good health.

Only one count was recorded for this clonotype. This chain's CDR3 is CSARRLAYGELFF. DNA of the CDR3: TGCAGTGCTAGGAGACTAGCGTACGGGGAGCTGTTTTTT. The gene calls are TRBV20-1 and TRBJ2-2, with TRBD2 identical over 8 bases. Germline trimming cut 3 bases from V and 7 bases from J; bases unmatched to any gene: 4. Germline assignment: CDR1 DFQATT and CDR2 SNEGSKA (reference sequence). The CDR3 extends over 13 amino acids.

Comments on this clonotype: In this CDR3 the conserved last residue, phenylalanine or tryptophan, is missing, so a read error is likely. This chain links TRBV11-2 with TRBJ2-5; weak D call: TRBD2 (6 bases). CDR3 length: 14 residues. Germline V gene lookup returns CDR1 SGHAT and CDR2 FQNNGV. Trimming took off 4 bases at V and 5 bases at J, with 14 bases between the two ends. DNA of the CDR3: TGTGCCAGCAGCTCGCTAGCGACCCAGGAGACCCAGTACTCC. Residues: CASSSLATQETQYS.

This clonotype was counted only a few times. The J gene is TRBJ1-6, the V gene TRBV5-1, with 7 nucleotides matching TRBD1. This CDR3 has 14 residues. Germline lookup yields CDR1 SGHRS and CDR2 YFSETQ. V lost 0 bases to trimming and J lost 10 bases; unmatched junction nucleotides: 4. This CDR3 reads CASSLEGARSPLHF. CDR3 nucleotides: TGCGCCAGCAGCTTGGAGGGGGCACGATCACCCCTCCACTTT. Based on the CDR3 plus reference TRBV5-1 and TRBJ1-6, the full variable domain is KAGVTQTPRYLIKTRGQQVTLSCSPISGHRSVSWYQQTPGQGLQFLFEYFSETQRNKGNFPGRFSGRQFSNSRSEMNVSTLELGDSALYLCASSLEGARSPLHFGNGTRLTVT.

The V call is TRBV5-5, the J call TRBJ2-2; 9 positions match TRBD1. CDR3 size: 15 residues. In germline, CDR1 is SGHKS, CDR2 YYEKEE (reference sequence). The V gene end was trimmed by 6 bases and the J gene end by 7 bases; junction bases not matched to a gene: 10. The CDR3 sequence is CASTPWTGDGGELFF. The CDR3 DNA follows: TGTGCCAGCACACCATGGACAGGGGATGGCGGGGAGCTGTTTTTT.

This clonotype was recorded at least ten times. V is TRBV29-1 and J is TRBJ2-5; D remains ambiguous. The CDR3 runs 11 residues. Deletions cut 6 bases from V and 4 bases from J, with 9 bases between. Germline values: CDR1 SQVTM, CDR2 ANQGSEA. The CDR3 reads CSVALAETQYF. The CDR3 region has the DNA TGCAGCGTCGCCTTGGCAGAGACCCAGTACTTC.

The chain combines TRBV20-1 with TRBJ2-7; 11 nucleotides line up with TRBD1. After removal of 2 bases from V and 3 bases from J, the junction contained 6 bases not matched to a gene. The germline V gene has CDR1 DFQATT and CDR2 SNEGSKA (reference sequence). This CDR3 has 15 amino acids. DNA of the CDR3: TGCAGTGCTAGATCAAGGACAGGGGGCCGCTACGAGCAGTACTTC. It codes for CSARSRTGGRYEQYF.

The sample holds a few counts of this clonotype. V gene TRBV12-3 or TRBV12-4 combines with J gene TRBJ2-1; 8 positions agree with TRBD2. CDR3 size: 13 residues. The J segment lost 6 bases and the V segment lost 9 bases, leaving 7 bases of the junction unmatched. The CDR3 nucleotides read TGTGCCAGTAGGAGCGGGGGTGTCAATGAGCAGTTCTTC. Translation gives CASRSGGVNEQFF.

The chain couples TRBV29-1 to TRBJ2-6; no clear D. V lost 6 bases and J 0 bases, leaving 9 bases between the germline ends. This CDR3 is built from 14 residues. Germline CDR1 SQVTM, CDR2 ANQGSEA. CDR3 residues: CSVVHSSGANVLTF. Here the CDR3 DNA reads TGCAGCGTCGTCCACAGCTCTGGGGCCAACGTCCTGACTTTC.

This clonotype was seen a few times. This chain joins TRBV5-1 and TRBJ1-2; D might be TRBD1 (6 bases). Between the trimmed V and J ends, which lost 6 bases and 8 bases, there was a span of 11 bases. Germline V lookup: CDR1 SGHRS, CDR2 YFSETQ. The CDR3 loop spans 11 amino acids. CDR3 sequence reads: CASTGGRGYTF. In nucleotides, the CDR3 is TGCGCCAGCACGGGGGGGCGAGGCTACACCTTC.

The V call is TRBV28, the J call TRBJ2-5, with no clear D. The end of the DNA aligns better with TRBJ2-7, so the J call may be wrong. Per germline, CDR1 MDHEN and CDR2 SYDVKM. CDR3 size: 13 residues. CDR3 coding DNA: TGTGCCAGCAGTTCCGAGTTCTCCTACGAGCAGTACTTC. As protein: CASSSEFSYEQYF.

This clonotype was recorded a few times. The gene calls are TRBV29-1 and TRBJ1-1; D unclear. The CDR3 contains 15 residues. The V end lost 6 bases, the J end lost 2 bases, and 19 bases lay between the germline ends. The germline gives CDR1 SQVTM, CDR2 ANQGSEA. CDR3 amino acids: CSVGRPGNENTEAFF. The CDR3 region has the DNA TGCAGCGTGGGTAGGCCGGGCAACGAAAACACTGAAGCTTTCTTT. Using reference TRBV29-1 and TRBJ1-1 for the parts outside the CDR3, the full variable domain is SAVISQKPSRDICQRGTSLTIQCQVDSQVTMMFWYRQQPGQSLTLIATANQGSEATYESGFVIDKFPISRPNLTFSTLTVSNMSPEDSSIYLCSVGRPGNENTEAFFGQGTRLTVV.

The chain recombines TRBV20-1 with TRBJ2-5; D may be TRBD2 (5 bases). CDR3 length: 15 residues. The germline V and J ends were trimmed by 0 bases and 9 bases, with 20 bases remaining between them. Germline CDR1 DFQATT, CDR2 SNEGSKA (reference sequence). DNA for the CDR3: TGCAGTGCTAGAGATCGGGCAGACGTTACCGGGGCCCAGTACTTC. This codes for CSARDRADVTGAQYF.

This sequence joins TRBV7-3 and TRBJ1-2; D not certain. The CDR3 spans 13 residues. CDR1 is SGHTA and CDR2 is FQGTGA in the germline V gene. The ends were cut back, 5 bases at V and 2 bases at J, with 9 bases in the middle. The CDR3 sequence: CASSPRPNYGYTF. The CDR3 bases are TGTGCCAGCAGCCCCCGACCCAACTATGGCTACACCTTC.

This clonotype was seen many times. The J gene is TRBJ2-7, the V gene TRBV12-3 or TRBV12-4; D perhaps matches TRBD2 (6 bases). Between the trimmed V and J ends, which lost 6 bases and 2 bases, there was a span of 8 bases. This CDR3 is 12 amino acids long. Here the CDR3 reads CASSRLAYEQYF. The CDR3 bases are TGTGCCAGCAGCCGACTAGCCTACGAGCAGTACTTC.

This rearrangement joins TRBV27 to TRBJ2-2; D is possibly TRBD2 (5 bases). Trimming left V 7 bases short and J 7 bases short, with 13 bases between. The germline V gene has CDR1 MNHEY and CDR2 SMNVEV (reference sequence). This CDR3 region has 13 residues. Here the CDR3 reads CASTRQRGGELFF. The DNA of the CDR3 is TGTGCCAGCACAAGACAACGGGGCGGGGAGCTGTTTTTT.